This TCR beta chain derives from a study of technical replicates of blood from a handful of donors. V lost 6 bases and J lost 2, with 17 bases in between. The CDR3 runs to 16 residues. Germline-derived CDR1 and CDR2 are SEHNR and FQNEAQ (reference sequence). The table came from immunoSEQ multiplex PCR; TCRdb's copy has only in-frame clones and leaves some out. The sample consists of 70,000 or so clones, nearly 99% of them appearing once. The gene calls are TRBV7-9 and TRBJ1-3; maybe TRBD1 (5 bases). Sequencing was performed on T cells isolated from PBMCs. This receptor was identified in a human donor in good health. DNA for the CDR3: TGTGCCAGCAGTTTTCTGGAGGGGAAGGCTGGAAACACCATATATTTT. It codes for CASSFLEGKAGNTIYF.